These 30 T cell receptor beta chains were sequenced from one sample in a study of cytomegalovirus exposure and HLA in healthy donors. Amplification used 60 Vbeta primers and 13 Jbeta primers. Profiled with immunoSEQ multiplex PCR; TCRdb holds only in-frame clones, not every one. The repertoire holds under 250,000 clones, approximately 82% seen once, with 0.6% to 0.65% in the top ten. Sequencing used PBMCs. The receptor source for this set is a man younger than 35 in good health and CMV-seronegative.

The V and J genes are TRBV29-1 and TRBJ2-1; the D is unclear. Trimming took off 6 bases at V and 5 bases at J, with 14 bases between the two ends. This CDR3 is 13 amino acids long. In germline, CDR1 is SQVTM, CDR2 ANQGSEA. CDR3 protein: CSVAPYRDNEQFF. CDR3 nucleotide sequence: TGCAGCGTCGCCCCCTACCGAGACAATGAGCAGTTCTTC.

This chain links TRBV2 with TRBJ2-7; 14 positions agree with TRBD2. The CDR3 totals 17 residues. Germline-derived CDR1 and CDR2 are SNHLY and FYNNEI. After removal of 8 bases from V and 7 bases from J, the junction contained 16 bases not matched to a gene. The CDR3 nucleotides read TGTGCCAGCGGTCTCGACTCACTGGGACTAGCGGGAGTAGAGCAGTACTTC. Amino acids: CASGLDSLGLAGVEQYF.

The CDR3 DNA follows: TGTGCCAGCAGTGAAGGCGGAACCACAGATACGCAGTATTTT. Translation gives CASSEGGTTDTQYF. The chain joins TRBV2 to TRBJ2-3; D remains unclear. The CDR3 is made up of 14 amino acids. Trimming removed 1 base from V and 2 bases from J, with 7 bases in between. The germline CDR1 and CDR2 sequences are SNHLY and FYNNEI. Using reference TRBV2 and TRBJ2-3 for the parts outside the CDR3, the full variable domain is EPEVTQTPSHQVTQMGQEVILRCVPISNHLYFYWYRQILGQKVEFLVSFYNNEISEKSEIFDDQFSVERPDGSNFTLKIRSTKLEDSAMYFCASSEGGTTDTQYFGPGTRLTVL.

This rearrangement joins TRBV5-1 to TRBJ2-3, with D uncertain. The CDR3 contains 14 residues. V lost 1 base, J lost 5 bases, and 11 bases lay in between. The germline gives CDR1 SGHRS, CDR2 YFSETQ. The CDR3 coding sequence is TGCGCCAGCAGCTTGTACGGTCCGGGAGATACGCAGTATTTT. Encoded protein: CASSLYGPGDTQYF.

The rearrangement uses TRBV5-6 and TRBJ1-3; D gene ambiguous. CDR3 size: 15 residues. CDR1 and CDR2 (germline): SGHDT, YYEEEE. Trimming cost V 2 bases and J 4 bases, with 13 bases left between them. The chain's CDR3 is CASSFSKLRGNTIYF. The CDR3 coding sequence is TGTGCCAGCAGCTTTTCAAAGCTGCGGGGAAACACCATATATTTT.

This clone was seen just once. DNA for the CDR3: TGTGCCAGCAGCTACTCGGACAGGGGACCTGAAGCTTTCTTT. It encodes CASSYSDRGPEAFF. V gene TRBV27 combines with J gene TRBJ1-1; TRBD1 matches 9 bases. Per the germline V gene, CDR1 is MNHEY and CDR2 is SMNVEV (reference sequence). Trimming removed 6 bases from V and 6 bases from J; junction bases left unmatched: 8. The CDR3 is 14 residues long.

V usage is TRBV5-1 and J usage is TRBJ2-5, with 14 bases fitting TRBD2. Germline trimming cut 5 bases from V and 2 bases from J; bases unmatched to any gene: 5. This CDR3 region has 16 residues. From germline, CDR1 is SGHRS and CDR2 YFSETQ. The CDR3 loop reads CASRAGLAGGQETQYF. CDR3 DNA: TGCGCCAGCAGGGCTGGACTAGCGGGAGGTCAAGAGACCCAGTACTTC.

Only a few counts were recorded for this clone. The V call is TRBV28, the J call TRBJ1-1, with D uncertain. Trimming took 6 bases from V and 0 from J, leaving 14 bases between them. This CDR3 is 15 amino acids long. Germline values: CDR1 MDHEN, CDR2 SYDVKM. The CDR3 nucleotides read TGTGCCAGCAGCCCCCCTGGGCCAATGAACACTGAAGCTTTCTTT. It yields the protein CASSPPGPMNTEAFF.

The rearrangement joins TRBV6-6 to TRBJ1-2, with 10 bases fitting TRBD1. CDR3 size: 14 residues. V was clipped by 5 bases and J by 4 bases; unmatched bases: 4. Germline CDR1 reads MNHNY; CDR2 reads SVGAGI (reference sequence). The CDR3 DNA reads as TGTGCCAGCAGTACGGGACAGGGGCCCTATGGCTACACCTTC. This encodes CASSTGQGPYGYTF.

V is TRBV5-4 and J is TRBJ2-5, with TRBD2 identical over 10 bases. The assigned J gene may be wrong: the sequence end matches TRBJ2-7 better. Germline values: CDR1 SGHNT, CDR2 YYREEE (reference sequence). The CDR3 is 16 amino acids. Here the CDR3 DNA reads TGTGCCAGCAGCTTCCATCTAGCGGGAGTCCTCTACGAGCAGTACTTC. Translation: CASSFHLAGVLYEQYF.

The rearrangement links TRBV7-2 to TRBJ2-5; no clear D gene. The J call may not be correct, given that the DNA end is closer to TRBJ2-7. Germline V gene lookup returns CDR1 SGHTA and CDR2 FQGNSA. This CDR3 is built from 13 residues. The CDR3 DNA is TGTGCCAGCAGCTTAGGAGGCGGTTACGAGCAGTACTTC. This translates into CASSLGGGYEQYF.

The V gene is TRBV2, the J gene TRBJ1-2; 9 positions agree with TRBD1. The J segment lost 7 bases and the V segment lost 5 bases, leaving 11 bases of the junction unmatched. This CDR3 comprises 15 residues. Germline V gene data show CDR1 as SNHLY and CDR2 as FYNNEI. The CDR3 DNA reads TGTGCCAGCAGTCCCACCACAGGGGGCGTTATTGGCTACACCTTC. Translating gives CASSPTTGGVIGYTF.

The chain links TRBV28 to TRBJ2-7; D unresolved. The germline CDR1 and CDR2 sequences are MDHEN and SYDVKM. Trimming left V 4 bases short and J 7 bases short, with 17 bases between. The CDR3 is made up of 14 amino acids. CDR3 loop: CASSSSPAVEEQYF. DNA of the CDR3: TGTGCCAGCAGTTCGAGCCCGGCGGTTGAAGAGCAGTACTTC.

This chain joins TRBV5-5 and TRBJ1-5; TRBD1 matches at 8 bases. In germline, CDR1 is SGHKS, CDR2 YYEKEE (reference sequence). The CDR3 length is 16 residues. V dropped 2 bases and J dropped 1; count of bases not matched to a gene: 5. CDR3 in amino acids: CASSFTTGASNQPQHF. As DNA, the CDR3 is TGTGCCAGCAGCTTCACGACAGGGGCGAGCAATCAGCCCCAGCATTTT.

The chain uses TRBV15 and TRBJ1-1; D gene ambiguous. Germline V gene lookup returns CDR1 LNHNV and CDR2 YYDKDF (reference sequence). The CDR3 covers 13 residues. V shed 2 bases and J shed 0 bases, with 4 bases lying between them. CDR3 coding DNA: TGTGCCACCAGCAGAACAGTGAACACTGAAGCTTTCTTT. Its translation is CATSRTVNTEAFF.

The chain is built from TRBV29-1 and TRBJ2-5, with TRBD2 matching 7 bases. This CDR3 region has 14 residues. CDR1 SQVTM and CDR2 ANQGSEA come from the germline V gene. Germline trimming cut 7 bases from V and 2 bases from J; bases unmatched to any gene: 10. The CDR3 here is CSAPLRERQETQYF. Written as DNA, the CDR3 is TGCAGCGCCCCTTTGCGGGAGAGGCAAGAGACCCAGTACTTC.

The chain has TRBV6-6 and TRBJ2-3; D uncertain. From germline, CDR1 is MNHNY and CDR2 SVGAGI (reference sequence). The CDR3 totals 12 residues. V dropped 9 bases and J dropped 2 bases, with 9 bases sitting between them. This CDR3 reads CASLRYTDTQYF. The CDR3 DNA sequence: TGTGCCAGTTTACGGTACACAGATACGCAGTATTTT.

The chain is built from TRBV5-1 and TRBJ2-5; TRBD2 aligns across 9 bases. This CDR3 region has 16 residues. The V segment lost 4 bases and the J segment 3 bases; nucleotides outside the gene matches: 10. CDR1 and CDR2 from the germline V gene are SGHRS and YFSETQ. CDR3 nucleotides: TGCGCCAGCAGCGATGGGGAGCGGGAGGACAAAGAGACCCAGTACTTC. Translated, it gives CASSDGEREDKETQYF.

As regards this clone: The limits of the CDR3 on the DNA are not certain, so only TCRdb's listed CDR3 is given. This specimen includes other DNA sequences encoding the same CDR3. The chain links TRBV5-6 to TRBJ2-3; the D call of TRBD2 is as the table states it, not checked on the DNA. The CDR3 adds up to 15 amino acids, both ends counted. CDR1 and CDR2 (germline): SGHDT, YYEEEE. The CDR3 loop reads CASSLGTTSADTQYF.

This clone was seen a single time. This chain links TRBV6-5 with TRBJ1-6, with TRBD1 matching over 7 bases. The CDR3 length is 14 residues. V lost 8 bases, J lost 7 bases, and 8 bases stayed unmatched. The germline CDR1 and CDR2 sequences are MNHEY and SVGAGI. The CDR3, as DNA: TGTGCCAGCGCAAAACAGGGGACCAATTCACCCCTCCACTTT. Encoded protein: CASAKQGTNSPLHF.

This clone was observed a single time. This chain connects TRBV2 to TRBJ2-7; TRBD1 might be the D (7 bases). Trimming pared 2 bases from V and 5 bases from J, leaving 16 bases between. Germline V gene sequence: CDR1 SNHLY, CDR2 FYNNEI. The CDR3 length is 15 residues. The CDR3 reads CASSESRQGGHEQYF. DNA of the CDR3: TGTGCCAGCAGTGAATCCCGACAGGGAGGCCACGAGCAGTACTTC.

This chain uses TRBV6-5 with TRBJ2-7; TRBD2 aligns across 11 bases. Germline loops: CDR1 MNHEY, CDR2 SVGAGI. Trimming cost V 6 bases and J 5 bases; bases outside gene matches: 3. The CDR3 is 13 amino acids. CDR3 sequence reads: CASRRLAGHEQYF. The CDR3 nucleotides are TGTGCCAGCAGACGACTAGCGGGACACGAGCAGTACTTC.

This sequence joins TRBV5-1 and TRBJ1-1, with 8 bases fitting TRBD1. Trimming took 4 bases from V and 4 from J; bases not matched to a gene: 3. This CDR3 is 13 amino acids long. The germline gives CDR1 SGHRS, CDR2 YFSETQ. The CDR3 DNA sequence: TGCGCCAGCAGCCCGGACAGGGCCACTGAAGCTTTCTTT. Translating it yields CASSPDRATEAFF.

The chain's CDR3 is CASSRFSGNYEQYF. CDR3 nucleotides: TGTGCCAGCAGCAGATTCAGCGGGAACTACGAGCAGTACTTC. V and J are TRBV5-4 and TRBJ2-7; 7 nucleotides align to TRBD2. The junction had 7 bases not matched to a gene; V was cut back by 4 bases and J by 3 bases. The CDR3 is made up of 14 amino acids. Germline values: CDR1 SGHNT, CDR2 YYREEE (reference sequence).

The chain couples TRBV5-6 to TRBJ2-5; a weak D match, TRBD2 (5 bases). Germline values: CDR1 SGHDT, CDR2 YYEEEE. The CDR3 loop spans 17 amino acids. With 1 base removed from V and 5 bases from J, the gap between germline ends came to 21 bases. The CDR3 DNA reads as TGTGCCAGCAGCTTGATTATCCAAACCACCGGCGGGGAGACCCAGTACTTC. As protein: CASSLIIQTTGGETQYF.

The rearrangement uses TRBV11-2 and TRBJ2-3; 14 bases fit TRBD2. The length of the CDR3 is 18 residues. V lost 3 bases to trimming and J lost 4 bases; unmatched junction nucleotides: 9. Germline assignment: CDR1 SGHAT and CDR2 FQNNGV. The CDR3 spells CASSFGTSGSARADTQYF. The CDR3 coding sequence is TGTGCCAGCAGCTTCGGGACTAGCGGGAGCGCGAGGGCAGATACGCAGTATTTT.

The gene calls are TRBV5-1 and TRBJ2-7; D is unclear. This CDR3 is built from 12 residues. V shed 0 bases and J shed 3 bases, with 4 bases lying between them. In germline, CDR1 is SGHRS, CDR2 YFSETQ. The CDR3 loop reads CASSLESYEQYF. The CDR3 DNA reads as TGCGCCAGCAGCTTGGAGAGCTACGAGCAGTACTTC.

As to this clone: This sample includes further DNA sequences coding for the same CDR3. The chain carries TRBV27 and TRBJ2-7; 7 positions agree with TRBD1. The CDR3 length is 14 residues. V lost 6 bases to trimming and J lost 2 bases; unmatched junction nucleotides: 7. Germline CDR1 reads MNHEY; CDR2 reads SMNVEV (reference sequence). Here the CDR3 DNA reads TGTGCCAGCAGACCGGGACAGAAAACCTACGAGCAGTACTTC. Amino acid sequence: CASRPGQKTYEQYF.

The rearrangement links TRBV11-1 to TRBJ2-3, with 14 bases that match TRBD2. V trimming: 5 bases; J trimming: 4 bases; junction bases outside the gene matches: 5. The CDR3 covers 16 residues. Germline assignment: CDR1 SGHAT and CDR2 FQDESV (reference sequence). Written as DNA, the CDR3 is TGTGCCAGCAGCCCGATGGGACTAGCGGGAGCAGATACGCAGTATTTT. It yields the protein CASSPMGLAGADTQYF. Drawing the rest from reference TRBV11-1 and TRBJ2-3, the complete variable domain is EAEVAQSPRYKITEKSQAVAFWCDPISGHATLYWYRQILGQGPELLVQFQDESVVDDSQLPKDRFSAERLKGVDSTLKIQPAELGDSAMYLCASSPMGLAGADTQYFGPGTRLTVL.

V and J are TRBV27 and TRBJ2-4; possibly TRBD2 for D (5 bases). V shed 5 bases and J shed 1 base, with 18 bases lying between them. This CDR3 is 17 amino acids long. Germline V lookup: CDR1 MNHEY, CDR2 SMNVEV (reference sequence). The CDR3 region is CASSVISSTPAKNIQYF. For the CDR3, the DNA is TGTGCCAGCAGTGTAATTTCTAGCACTCCGGCCAAAAACATTCAGTACTTC.